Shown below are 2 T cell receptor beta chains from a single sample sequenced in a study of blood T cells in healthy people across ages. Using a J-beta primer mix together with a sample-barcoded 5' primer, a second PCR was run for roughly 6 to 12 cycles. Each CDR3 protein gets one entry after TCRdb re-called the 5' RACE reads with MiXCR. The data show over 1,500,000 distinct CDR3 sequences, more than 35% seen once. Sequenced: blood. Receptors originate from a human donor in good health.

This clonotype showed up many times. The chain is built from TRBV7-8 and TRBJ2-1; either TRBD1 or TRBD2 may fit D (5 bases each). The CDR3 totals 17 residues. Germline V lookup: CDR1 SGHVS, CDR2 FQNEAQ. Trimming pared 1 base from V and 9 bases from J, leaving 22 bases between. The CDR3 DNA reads TGTGCCAGCAGCTTAGGGGCCGGGACCGTGTTGTCGGGTGAGCAGTTCTTC. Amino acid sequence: CASSLGAGTVLSGEQFF.

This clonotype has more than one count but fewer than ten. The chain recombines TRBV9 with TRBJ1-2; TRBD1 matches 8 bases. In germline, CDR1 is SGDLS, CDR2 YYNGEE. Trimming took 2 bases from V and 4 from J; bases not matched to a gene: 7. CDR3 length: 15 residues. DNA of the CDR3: TGTGCCAGCAGCGTTTTGGACAGGGCTCTCTATGGCTACACCTTC. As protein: CASSVLDRALYGYTF. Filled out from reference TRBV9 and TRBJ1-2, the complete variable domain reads DSGVTQTPKHLITATGQRVTLRCSPRSGDLSVYWYQQSLDQGLQFLIQYYNGEERAKGNILERFSAQQFPDLHSELNLSSLELGDSALYFCASSVLDRALYGYTFGSGTRLTVV.